Ten or more counts support the clone carrying this TCR beta chain. What it binds is unknown. V was pared by 4 bases and J by 8 bases, with 11 bases of the junction left unmatched. The V gene's germline CDR1 is SGHVS and CDR2 FQNEAQ. The CDR3 runs 16 residues. MiXCR, run by TCRdb on the reads, gives a single entry per CDR3 protein. The data show about 920,000 distinct CDR3 sequences, with roughly 30% seen just once and over 10% held by the top ten. The entry originates in a study of T cell repertoires in cytomegalovirus infection. Study-level results: It was HLA-C-restricted CMV-specific TCR beta clonotypes that dominated the response ex vivo.

This sequence was found in a human donor in good health (CMV status not recorded). Some clones in this sample may be carry-over from other donors' samples. The sequencing here drew on cultured CD8+ T cells from PBMCs, taken from culture after CMV antigen stimulation. V usage is TRBV7-8 and J usage is TRBJ2-1, with 10 bases that match TRBD2. CDR3: CASSSPSGGGKYEQFF. DNA of the CDR3: TGTGCCAGCAGCTCCCCGAGCGGGGGGGGGAAGTATGAGCAGTTCTTC.